Below are 13 T cell receptor beta chains sequenced from a single sample in a study of OX40 agonist ivuxolimab in advanced cancers. Using immunoSEQ multiplex PCR, the repertoire was profiled, and TCRdb retains in-frame clones only, with some absent. The top ten hold roughly 0.72% of the sample, which has about 73,000 clones, almost 90% seen once. The specimen comprised CD4+ or CD8+ T cells sorted from blood, sampled in a trial of the OX40 agonist ivuxolimab. All receptors come from an adult with an advanced solid tumor such as melanoma, head and neck, liver or kidney cancer.

This sequence joins TRBV6-1 and TRBJ2-1, with D perhaps TRBD2 (6 bases). Germline-derived CDR1 and CDR2 are MNHNS and SASEGT. The CDR3 consists of 17 residues. V gave up 3 bases and J gave up 4 bases, with 19 bases separating them. The CDR3 nucleotides read TGTGCCAGCAGTGACCTTAGCGGTGCTGGGTTTTACAATGAGCAGTTCTTC. Protein product: CASSDLSGAGFYNEQFF.

The chain uses TRBV15 and TRBJ2-5; TRBD1 agrees at 9 bases. Unmatched junction bases numbered 5, after V lost 4 bases and J lost 5 bases. CDR3 length: 14 residues. Germline CDR1 LNHNV, CDR2 YYDKDF (reference sequence). CDR3 residues: CATSTRTGAETQYF. As DNA, the CDR3 is TGTGCCACCAGCACCCGGACAGGGGCCGAGACCCAGTACTTC. Combining the CDR3 with reference TRBV15 and TRBJ2-5 gives the whole variable domain DAMVIQNPRYQVTQFGKPVTLSCSQTLNHNVMYWYQQKSSQAPKLLFHYYDKDFNNEADTPDNFQSRRPNTSFCFLDIRSPGLGDTAMYLCATSTRTGAETQYFGPGTRLLVL.

The rearrangement uses TRBV27 and TRBJ2-1; 11 bases line up with TRBD2. This CDR3 is built from 17 residues. Germline-derived CDR1 and CDR2 are MNHEY and SMNVEV (reference sequence). Unmatched junction bases numbered 8, after V lost 0 bases and J lost 7 bases. CDR3 loop: CASSLSEIAGGGNEQFF. DNA for the CDR3: TGTGCCAGCAGTTTATCGGAAATAGCGGGGGGGGGAAATGAGCAGTTCTTC.

The V call is TRBV27, the J call TRBJ1-1, with a weak D call TRBD1 (6 bases). The V end lost 6 bases, the J end lost 1 base, and 9 bases lay between the germline ends. Germline V gives CDR1 MNHEY, CDR2 SMNVEV (reference sequence). There are 13 residues in the CDR3. Written as DNA, the CDR3 is TGTGCCAGCAGCACACAGGGGAACACTGAAGCTTTCTTT. Residues: CASSTQGNTEAFF.

The CDR3 reads CASSKDKRRSSYNEQFF. In nucleotides, the CDR3 is TGTGCCAGTAGTAAAGACAAGCGAAGGAGCTCCTACAATGAGCAGTTCTTC. V usage is TRBV19 and J usage is TRBJ2-1; D gene ambiguous. Looked up from germline, CDR1 is LNHDA and CDR2 is SQIVND (reference sequence). This CDR3 region has 17 residues. Trimming shortened V by 4 bases and J by 0 bases, and 16 bases separated the two germline ends.

V and J are TRBV2 and TRBJ2-3; no clear D. This CDR3 has 15 amino acids. Germline lookup yields CDR1 SNHLY and CDR2 FYNNEI. Trimming shortened V by 2 bases and J by 3 bases, and 12 bases separated the two germline ends. DNA of the CDR3: TGTGCCAGCAGTGAAAATCGCGTCAGTACAGATACGCAGTATTTT. Its protein is CASSENRVSTDTQYF.

This sequence joins TRBV11-2 and TRBJ2-5; 8 bases are a match to TRBD1. There are 14 residues in the CDR3. Germline V lookup: CDR1 SGHAT, CDR2 FQNNGV. Trimming at V came to 3 bases and at J to 5 bases, leaving 5 bases not matched to a gene. CDR3 region: CASSLAGGGETQYF. The CDR3 DNA reads TGTGCCAGCAGCTTGGCAGGGGGCGGGGAGACCCAGTACTTC.

This sequence joins TRBV6-5 and TRBJ2-1, with a weak D call TRBD2 (5 bases). CDR3 size: 13 residues. The V end was cut by 4 bases, the J end by 6 bases, with 10 bases between. Germline V lookup: CDR1 MNHEY, CDR2 SVGAGI. The CDR3 region is CASSSPLANEQFF. As DNA, the CDR3 is TGTGCCAGCAGTTCACCTCTAGCCAATGAGCAGTTCTTC.

The chain combines TRBV30 with TRBJ1-4; 9 bases fit TRBD1. Germline V gene data show CDR1 as GTSNPN and CDR2 as SVGIG (reference sequence). The CDR3 runs 15 residues. Germline trimming cut 5 bases from V and 7 bases from J; bases unmatched to any gene: 11. The CDR3 protein is CAWSGTGPAGEKLFF. Here the CDR3 DNA reads TGTGCCTGGTCCGGGACAGGGCCGGCAGGTGAAAAACTGTTTTTT.

V and J are TRBV18 and TRBJ2-3; TRBD2 agrees at 10 bases. Losses at the gene ends were 6 bases for V and 5 bases for J; bases not matched to a gene: 8. Per the germline V gene, CDR1 is KGHSH and CDR2 is LQKENI. This CDR3 contains 15 residues. For the CDR3, the DNA is TGTGCCAGCTCTCCCACTAGCGGGACCGGAGATACGCAGTATTTT. Its protein is CASSPTSGTGDTQYF.

This chain links TRBV25-1 with TRBJ1-3; 7 bases map to TRBD1. This CDR3 has 15 residues. The germline CDR1 and CDR2 sequences are MGHDK and SYGVNS. With V trimmed by 4 bases and J by 1 base, 4 bases remained unmatched. CDR3 DNA: TGTGCCAGCAGTGGGGACAGCCTGTCTGGAAACACCATATATTTT. Protein sequence: CASSGDSLSGNTIYF.

The rearrangement uses TRBV5-4 and TRBJ1-4; D remains unclear. The CDR3 runs to 15 residues. CDR1 SGHNT and CDR2 YYREEE come from the germline V gene (reference sequence). Trimming removed 7 bases at V and 5 bases at J, with 18 bases between. CDR3: CASSKTGSRNEKLFF. Written as DNA, the CDR3 is TGTGCCAGCTCCAAAACGGGAAGCCGGAATGAAAAACTGTTTTTT.

This chain connects TRBV7-3 to TRBJ2-3; 7 bases fit TRBD1. Trimming cost V 5 bases and J 0 bases; bases outside gene matches: 2. This CDR3 has 14 residues. Germline V gene data show CDR1 as SGHTA and CDR2 as FQGTGA. The CDR3, as DNA: TGTGCCAGCAGCCCGGGACAGAGCACAGATACGCAGTATTTT. Translated, it gives CASSPGQSTDTQYF.